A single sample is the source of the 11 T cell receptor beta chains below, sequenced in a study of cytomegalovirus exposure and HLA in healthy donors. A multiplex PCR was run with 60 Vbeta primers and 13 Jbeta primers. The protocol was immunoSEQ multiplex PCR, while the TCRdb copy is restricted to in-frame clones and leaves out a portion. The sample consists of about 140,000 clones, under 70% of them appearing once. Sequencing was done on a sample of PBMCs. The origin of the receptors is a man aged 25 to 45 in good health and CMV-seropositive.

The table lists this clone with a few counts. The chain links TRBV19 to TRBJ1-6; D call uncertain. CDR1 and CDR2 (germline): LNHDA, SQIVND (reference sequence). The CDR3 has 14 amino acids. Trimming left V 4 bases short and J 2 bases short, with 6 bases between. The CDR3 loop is CASSKQPYNSPLHF. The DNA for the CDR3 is TGTGCCAGTAGTAAACAGCCCTATAATTCACCCCTCCACTTT.

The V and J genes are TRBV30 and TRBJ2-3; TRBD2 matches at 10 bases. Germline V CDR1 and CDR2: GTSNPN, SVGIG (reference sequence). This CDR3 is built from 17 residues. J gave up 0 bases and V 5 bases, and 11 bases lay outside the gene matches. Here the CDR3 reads CAWSLAGAAPSTDTQYF. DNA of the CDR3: TGTGCCTGGTCTCTAGCGGGAGCCGCTCCTAGCACAGATACGCAGTATTTT.

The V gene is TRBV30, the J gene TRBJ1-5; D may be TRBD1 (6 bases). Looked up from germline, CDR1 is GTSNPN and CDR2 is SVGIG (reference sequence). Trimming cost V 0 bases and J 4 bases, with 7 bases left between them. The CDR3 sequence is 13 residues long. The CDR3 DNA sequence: TGTGCCTGGAGTGTACAGGGTAATCAGCCCCAGCATTTT. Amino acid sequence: CAWSVQGNQPQHF.

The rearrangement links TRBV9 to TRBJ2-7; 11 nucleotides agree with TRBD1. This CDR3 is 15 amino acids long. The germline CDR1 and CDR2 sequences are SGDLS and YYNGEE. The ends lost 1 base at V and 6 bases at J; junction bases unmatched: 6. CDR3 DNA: TGTGCCAGCAGCGTATGGGACAGGGGGATGATCGAGCAGTACTTC. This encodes CASSVWDRGMIEQYF. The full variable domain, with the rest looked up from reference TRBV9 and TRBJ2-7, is DSGVTQTPKHLITATGQRVTLRCSPRSGDLSVYWYQQSLDQGLQFLIQYYNGEERAKGNILERFSAQQFPDLHSELNLSSLELGDSALYFCASSVWDRGMIEQYFGPGTRLTVT.

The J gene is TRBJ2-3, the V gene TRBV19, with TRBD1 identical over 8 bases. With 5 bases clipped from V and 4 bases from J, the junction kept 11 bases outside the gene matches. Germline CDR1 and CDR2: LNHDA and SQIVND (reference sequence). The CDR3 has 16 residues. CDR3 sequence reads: CASSGWRTGSADTQYF. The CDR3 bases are TGTGCCAGTAGTGGTTGGAGGACAGGGTCGGCAGATACGCAGTATTTT.

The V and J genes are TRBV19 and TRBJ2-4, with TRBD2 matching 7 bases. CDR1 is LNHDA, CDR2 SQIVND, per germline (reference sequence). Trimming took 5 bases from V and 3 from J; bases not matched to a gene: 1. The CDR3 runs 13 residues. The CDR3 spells CASSPGGKNIQYF. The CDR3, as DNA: TGTGCCAGTAGTCCGGGGGGCAAAAACATTCAGTACTTC.

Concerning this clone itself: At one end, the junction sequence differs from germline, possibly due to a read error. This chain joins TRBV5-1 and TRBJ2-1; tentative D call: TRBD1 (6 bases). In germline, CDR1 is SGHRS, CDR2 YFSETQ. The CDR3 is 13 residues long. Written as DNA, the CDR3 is TGCGCCGGCAGCTTATTAACAGGGACTGAGCAGTTCTTC. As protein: CAGSLLTGTEQFF.

The CDR3 region has the DNA TGTGCCAGCTCACTAGGACAGAAGCTCTACAATGAGCAGTTCTTC. Amino acid sequence: CASSLGQKLYNEQFF. This rearrangement joins TRBV18 to TRBJ2-1; possibly TRBD1 for D (6 bases). Between the trimmed V and J ends, which lost 4 bases and 3 bases, there was a span of 13 bases. The CDR3 totals 15 residues. Germline CDR1 reads KGHSH; CDR2 reads LQKENI.

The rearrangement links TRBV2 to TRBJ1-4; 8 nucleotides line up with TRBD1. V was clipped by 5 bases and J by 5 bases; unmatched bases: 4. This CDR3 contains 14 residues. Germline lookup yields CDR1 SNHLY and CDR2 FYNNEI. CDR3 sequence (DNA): TGTGCCAGCAGTCAAGACAGGGGAAATGAAAAACTGTTTTTT. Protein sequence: CASSQDRGNEKLFF.

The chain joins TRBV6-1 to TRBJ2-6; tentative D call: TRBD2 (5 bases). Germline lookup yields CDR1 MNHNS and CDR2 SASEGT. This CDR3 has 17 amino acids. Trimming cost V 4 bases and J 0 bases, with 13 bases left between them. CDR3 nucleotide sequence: TGTGCCAGCAGTGGGGCTGACGGGGACTCTGGGGCCAACGTCCTGACTTTC. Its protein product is CASSGADGDSGANVLTF.

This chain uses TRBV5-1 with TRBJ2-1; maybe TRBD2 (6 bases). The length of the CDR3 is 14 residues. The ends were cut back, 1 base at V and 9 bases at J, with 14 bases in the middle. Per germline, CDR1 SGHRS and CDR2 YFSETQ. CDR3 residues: CASSLTVGEVEQFF. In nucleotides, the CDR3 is TGCGCCAGCAGCTTGACAGTTGGGGAGGTTGAGCAGTTCTTC. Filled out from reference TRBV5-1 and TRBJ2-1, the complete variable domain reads KAGVTQTPRYLIKTRGQQVTLSCSPISGHRSVSWYQQTPGQGLQFLFEYFSETQRNKGNFPGRFSGRQFSNSRSEMNVSTLELGDSALYLCASSLTVGEVEQFFGPGTRLTVL.